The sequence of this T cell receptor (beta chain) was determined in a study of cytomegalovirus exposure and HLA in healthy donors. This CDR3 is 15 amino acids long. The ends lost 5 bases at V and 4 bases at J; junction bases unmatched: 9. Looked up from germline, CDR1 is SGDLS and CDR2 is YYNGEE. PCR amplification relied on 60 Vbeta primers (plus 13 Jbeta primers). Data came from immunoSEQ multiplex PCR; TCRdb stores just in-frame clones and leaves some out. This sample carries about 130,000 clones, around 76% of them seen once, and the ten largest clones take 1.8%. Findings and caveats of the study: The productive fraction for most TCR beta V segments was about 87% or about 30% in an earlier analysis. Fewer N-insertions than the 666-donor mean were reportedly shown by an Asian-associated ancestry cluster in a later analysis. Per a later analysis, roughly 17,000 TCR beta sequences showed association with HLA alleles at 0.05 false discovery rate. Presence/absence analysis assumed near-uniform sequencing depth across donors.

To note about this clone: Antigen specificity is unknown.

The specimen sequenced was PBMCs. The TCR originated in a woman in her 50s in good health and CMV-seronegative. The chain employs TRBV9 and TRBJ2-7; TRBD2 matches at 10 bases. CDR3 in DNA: TGTGCCAGCAGTAAAGCGGGAGGGAGGAGATACGAGCAGTACGTC. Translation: CASSKAGGRRYEQYV.